This is a list of T cell receptor beta chains from one sample in a study of blood T cell repertoires in COVID-19. Assay used: immunoSEQ multiplex PCR; TCRdb lists only in-frame clones, some missing. The sample has over 95,000 clones, approximately 84% seen once; the top ten hold approximately 1.5%. The sequencing sample was made of peripheral blood. These receptor sequences come from a man aged 45-65 years with acute or convalescent COVID-19. Each CDR3 is given with its conserved first and last residue. A D gene is named only where the DNA matches it firmly.

v_call	j_call	d_call	cdr3_aa
TRBV27	TRBJ1-2	TRBD1	CASSSQGAVYGYTF
TRBV2	TRBJ2-6	TRBD2	CASILAGAGANVLTF
TRBV9	TRBJ1-5	TRBD1	CASSAGAGGTHQPQHF
TRBV5-1	TRBJ1-5	TRBD1	CASSQGAGNQPQHF
TRBV6-1	TRBJ1-5	NA	CASSEQGEGNQPQHF
TRBV25-1	TRBJ2-2	TRBD1	CASRQGANTGELFF
TRBV14	TRBJ1-6	TRBD1	CASRKTGGISPLHF
TRBV6-1	TRBJ2-7	TRBD2	CASSEMGGLPTYEQYF
TRBV19	TRBJ1-2	NA	CASSIDGGYTF
TRBV29-1	TRBJ1-1	NA	CSVDRGLKEAFF
TRBV1	TRBJ2-1	NA	CTSSQDRGDHNEQFF
TRBV28	TRBJ2-3	NA	CASSLEGRTDTQYF
TRBV3-1/TRBV3-2	TRBJ1-2	NA	CASSQRSGGISGYTF
TRBV9	TRBJ1-2	NA	CASSVEGRVGGYTF
TRBV5-4	TRBJ1-2	NA	CASSLPQGRDGYTF
TRBV19	TRBJ1-5	TRBD1	CASSIGGQGPQPQHF